The entry that follows covers one T cell receptor beta chain sequence. The CDR3 has 14 residues. CDR1 MRHNA and CDR2 SNTAGT come from the germline V gene. Germline trimming cut 5 bases from V and 2 bases from J; bases unmatched to any gene: 4. The record originates from a study of blood T cell repertoires in COVID-19. Cohorts were determined from participant-reported clinical history. The repertoire was sequenced with immunoSEQ multiplex PCR; TCRdb's copy has only in-frame clones and lacks some. The table lists approximately 210,000 clones, approximately 86% of them singletons. The chain couples TRBV6-4 to TRBJ2-7; 9 bases match TRBD2. The clonotype comes from a woman aged 30 to 39 who had recovered from COVID-19. The sequenced sample consisted of PBMCs or T cells enriched from blood (not recorded which). CDR3 loop: CASSSASGTYEQYF. DNA of the CDR3: TGTGCCAGCAGTTCGGCTAGCGGGACCTACGAGCAGTACTTC.